The 5 T cell receptor beta chains below come from one sample, sequenced in a study of shared clonotypes between healthy human individuals (dated by TCRdb to 2019 to 2021). Library method: the immunoSEQ multiplex PCR assay. TCRdb stores this immuneACCESS table with in-frame sequences only. Part of the clones is absent; in the studies checked, under half of the shortfall reflects unresolved V genes, and no reason is known for the rest. For this sample the table gives 2 million to 3 million clones, of which roughly nine tenths were detected only once. Around 0.15% of the sample rests with the top ten. Sequencing used naive CD4+ T cells sorted from blood. The cell subset or site label, as the study defines it: CD45RA+ positively selected. These receptors all stem from a man aged 18 to 30 in good health.

CDR3 bases: TGCGCCAGCAGTACCGGGGCCTCGGGGAACAATGAGCAGTTCTTC. It yields the protein CASSTGASGNNEQFF. The V gene is TRBV10-1, the J gene TRBJ2-1; D tentatively fits TRBD1 or TRBD2 (5 bases each). This CDR3 comprises 15 residues. V lost 5 bases to trimming and J lost 5 bases, with 16 bases between them. CDR1 and CDR2 (germline): WNHNN, SYGVQD (reference sequence).

The chain employs TRBV4-1 and TRBJ1-5; TRBD1 matches 7 bases. The CDR3 is 14 residues long. Germline CDR1 reads MGHRA; CDR2 reads YSYEKL. V trimming: 0 bases; J trimming: 5 bases; junction bases outside the gene matches: 1. In DNA, the CDR3 is TGCGCCAGCAGCCAAGAGACAGGGCATCAGCCCCAGCATTTT. This encodes CASSQETGHQPQHF.

The chain is built from TRBV2 and TRBJ2-2, with TRBD2 matching over 8 bases. This CDR3 has 17 residues. The germline V gene has CDR1 SNHLY and CDR2 FYNNEI. Unmatched junction bases numbered 12, after V lost 5 bases and J lost 4 bases. CDR3 coding DNA: TGTGCCAGCAGTCCAAAACGAGTGGCGGGGGGCACCGGGGAGCTGTTTTTT. This gives the protein CASSPKRVAGGTGELFF.

The chain joins TRBV30 to TRBJ2-7; D is perhaps TRBD2 (6 bases). The CDR3 sequence is 13 residues long. Trimming took off 0 bases at V and 7 bases at J, with 13 bases between the two ends. Germline CDR1 and CDR2: GTSNPN and SVGIG (reference sequence). In DNA form, the CDR3 reads TGTGCCTGGAGTGTAGCCCCGGCGGGGGAGCAGTACTTC. Protein product: CAWSVAPAGEQYF.

The chain is built from TRBV19 and TRBJ2-7, with 14 bases matching TRBD2. The germline V gene encodes CDR1 LNHDA and CDR2 SQIVND (reference sequence). The CDR3 totals 15 residues. Trimming at V came to 5 bases and at J to 5 bases, leaving 5 bases not matched to a gene. CDR3 sequence: CASSPGTSGRDEQYF. As DNA, the CDR3 is TGTGCCAGTAGTCCGGGGACTAGCGGGAGAGACGAGCAGTACTTC.